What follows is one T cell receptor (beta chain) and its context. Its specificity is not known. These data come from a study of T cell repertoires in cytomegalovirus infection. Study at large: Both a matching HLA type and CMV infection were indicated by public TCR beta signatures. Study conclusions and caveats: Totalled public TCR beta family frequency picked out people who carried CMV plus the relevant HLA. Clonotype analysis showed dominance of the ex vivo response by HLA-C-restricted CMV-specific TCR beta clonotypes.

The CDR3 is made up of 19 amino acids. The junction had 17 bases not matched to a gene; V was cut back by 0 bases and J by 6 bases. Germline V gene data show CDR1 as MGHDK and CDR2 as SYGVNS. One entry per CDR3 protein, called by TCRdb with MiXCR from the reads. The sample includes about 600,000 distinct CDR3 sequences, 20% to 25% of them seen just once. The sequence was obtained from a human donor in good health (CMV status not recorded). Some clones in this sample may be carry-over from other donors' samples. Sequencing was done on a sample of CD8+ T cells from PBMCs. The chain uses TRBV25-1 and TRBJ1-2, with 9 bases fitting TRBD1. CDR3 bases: TGTGCCAGCAGTGAATATTACCACTCCCGGGGGACAGGGTACGATGGCTACACCTTC. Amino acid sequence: CASSEYYHSRGTGYDGYTF.